This T cell receptor (beta chain) was recorded in a study of blood T cell repertoires in COVID-19. Study-wide background: COVID-19 samples collected from the United States, Italy and Spain covered acute and convalescent phases.

CDR1 SGHRS and CDR2 YFSETQ come from the germline V gene. V lost 4 bases, J lost 6 bases, and 7 bases stayed unmatched. This CDR3 is built from 15 residues. Profiled with immunoSEQ multiplex PCR; TCRdb holds only in-frame clones, not every one. The sample lists around 480,000 clones; about 91% were seen once. Source material: peripheral blood. V is TRBV5-1 and J is TRBJ1-2; the match to TRBD1 covers 12 bases. The TCR originated in a woman aged 45-65 years with COVID-19, enrolled during active disease. CDR3 nucleotides: TGCGCCAGCAGCGCGGGGGACAGGGGGCTCGATGGCTACACCTTC. It yields the protein CASSAGDRGLDGYTF.